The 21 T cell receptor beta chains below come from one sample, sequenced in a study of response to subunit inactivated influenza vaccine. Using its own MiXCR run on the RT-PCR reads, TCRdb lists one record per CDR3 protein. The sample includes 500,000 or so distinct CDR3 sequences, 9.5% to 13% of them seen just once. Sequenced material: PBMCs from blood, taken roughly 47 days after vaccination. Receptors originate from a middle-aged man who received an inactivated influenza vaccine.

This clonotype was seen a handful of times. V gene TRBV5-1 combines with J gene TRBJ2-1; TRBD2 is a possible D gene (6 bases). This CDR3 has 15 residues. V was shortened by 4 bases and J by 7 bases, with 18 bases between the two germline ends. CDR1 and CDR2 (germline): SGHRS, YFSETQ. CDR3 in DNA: TGCGCCAGCAGCCCCCTAGCGACCAACAGGAATGAGCAGTTCTTC. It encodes CASSPLATNRNEQFF.

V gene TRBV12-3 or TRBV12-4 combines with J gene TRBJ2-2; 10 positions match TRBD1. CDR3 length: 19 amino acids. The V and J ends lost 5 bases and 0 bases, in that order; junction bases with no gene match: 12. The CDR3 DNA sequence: TGTGCCAGCAGTAGACCGGGACAGGGGCTTATCGCGAACACCGGGGAGCTGTTTTTT. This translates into CASSRPGQGLIANTGELFF.

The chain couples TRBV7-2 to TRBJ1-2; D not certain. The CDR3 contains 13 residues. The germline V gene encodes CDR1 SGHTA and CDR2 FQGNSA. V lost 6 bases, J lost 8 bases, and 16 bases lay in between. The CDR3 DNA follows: TGTGCCAGCAGGGTGGAAGGACCTATCGGCTACACCTTC. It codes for CASRVEGPIGYTF.

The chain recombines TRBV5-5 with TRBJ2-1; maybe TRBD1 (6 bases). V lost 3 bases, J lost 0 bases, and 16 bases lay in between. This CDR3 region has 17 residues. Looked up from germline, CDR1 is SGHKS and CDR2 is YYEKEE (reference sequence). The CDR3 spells CASSSETGKSSYNEQFF. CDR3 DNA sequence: TGTGCCAGCAGCTCGGAGACAGGAAAGAGCTCCTACAATGAGCAGTTCTTC.

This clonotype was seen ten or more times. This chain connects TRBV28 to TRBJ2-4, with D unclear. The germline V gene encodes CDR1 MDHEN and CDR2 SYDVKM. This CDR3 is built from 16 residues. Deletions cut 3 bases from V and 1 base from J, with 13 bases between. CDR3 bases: TGTGCCAGCAGTTTCTACCCGGTTCTCGCCAAAAACATTCAGTACTTC. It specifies CASSFYPVLAKNIQYF.

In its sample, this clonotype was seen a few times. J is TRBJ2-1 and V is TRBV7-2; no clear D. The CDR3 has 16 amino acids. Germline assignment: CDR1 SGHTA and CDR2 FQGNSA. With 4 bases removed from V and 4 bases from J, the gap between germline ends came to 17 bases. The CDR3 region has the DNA TGTGCCAGCAGCTCAGACCTTCGAATACCTTACAATGAGCAGTTCTTC. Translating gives CASSSDLRIPYNEQFF.

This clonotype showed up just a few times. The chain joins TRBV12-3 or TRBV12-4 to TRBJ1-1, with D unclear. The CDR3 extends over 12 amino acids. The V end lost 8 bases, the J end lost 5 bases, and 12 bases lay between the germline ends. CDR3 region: CASLQRATEAFF. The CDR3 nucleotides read TGTGCCAGCCTCCAGCGAGCGACTGAAGCTTTCTTT.

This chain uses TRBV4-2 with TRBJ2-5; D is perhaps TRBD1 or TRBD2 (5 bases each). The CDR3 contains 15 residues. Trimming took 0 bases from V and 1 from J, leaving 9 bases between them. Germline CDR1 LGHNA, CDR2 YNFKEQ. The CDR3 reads CASSQDVGVQETQYF. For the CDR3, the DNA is TGTGCCAGCAGCCAAGATGTGGGGGTCCAAGAGACCCAGTACTTC.

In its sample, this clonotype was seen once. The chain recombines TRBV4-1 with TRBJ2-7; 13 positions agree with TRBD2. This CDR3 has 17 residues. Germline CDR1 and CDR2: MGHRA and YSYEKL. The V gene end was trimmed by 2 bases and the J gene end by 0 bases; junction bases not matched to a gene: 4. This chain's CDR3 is CASSQSGLAGASYEQYF. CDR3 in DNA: TGCGCCAGCAGCCAATCAGGACTAGCGGGGGCCTCCTACGAGCAGTACTTC.

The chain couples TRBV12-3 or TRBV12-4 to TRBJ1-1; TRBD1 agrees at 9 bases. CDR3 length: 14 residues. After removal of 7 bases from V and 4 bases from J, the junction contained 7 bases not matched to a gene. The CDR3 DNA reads TGTGCCAGCACAGACAGGGGGGGGAGCACTGAAGCTTTCTTT. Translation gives CASTDRGGSTEAFF.

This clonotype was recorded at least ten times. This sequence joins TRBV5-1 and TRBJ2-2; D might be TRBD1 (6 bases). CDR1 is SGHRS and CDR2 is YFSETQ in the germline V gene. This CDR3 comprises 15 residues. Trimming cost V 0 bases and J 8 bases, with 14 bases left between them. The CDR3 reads CASSLGTERGGELFF. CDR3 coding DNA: TGCGCCAGCAGCTTGGGGACAGAACGAGGAGGGGAGCTGTTTTTT.

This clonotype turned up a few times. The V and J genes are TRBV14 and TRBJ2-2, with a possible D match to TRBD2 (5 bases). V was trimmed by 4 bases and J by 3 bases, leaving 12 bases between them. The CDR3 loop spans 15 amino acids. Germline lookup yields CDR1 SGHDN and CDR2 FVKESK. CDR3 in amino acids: CASSRETDYTGELFF. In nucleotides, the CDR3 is TGTGCCAGCAGCCGGGAGACGGATTACACCGGGGAGCTGTTTTTT.

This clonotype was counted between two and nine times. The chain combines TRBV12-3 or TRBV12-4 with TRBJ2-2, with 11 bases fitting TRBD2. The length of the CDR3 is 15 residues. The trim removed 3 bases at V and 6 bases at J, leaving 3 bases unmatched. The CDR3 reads CASSFLAGGSGELFF. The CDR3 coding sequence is TGTGCCAGCAGTTTCCTAGCGGGAGGATCCGGGGAGCTGTTTTTT.

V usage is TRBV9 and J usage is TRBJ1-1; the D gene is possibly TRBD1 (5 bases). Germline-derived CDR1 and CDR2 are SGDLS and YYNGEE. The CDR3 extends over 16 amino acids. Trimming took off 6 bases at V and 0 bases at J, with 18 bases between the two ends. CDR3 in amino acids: CASTPGGVLLNTEAFF. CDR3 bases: TGTGCCAGCACCCCGGGGGGGGTTCTACTGAACACTGAAGCTTTCTTT.

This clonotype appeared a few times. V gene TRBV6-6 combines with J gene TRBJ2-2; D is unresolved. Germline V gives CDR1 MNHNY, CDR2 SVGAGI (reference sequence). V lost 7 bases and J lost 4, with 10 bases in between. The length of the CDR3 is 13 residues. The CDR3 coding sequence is TGTGCCAGCACCAGGTCATCCACCGGGGAGCTGTTTTTT. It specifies CASTRSSTGELFF.

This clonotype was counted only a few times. CDR3 sequence reads: CASSISGFKNIQYF. The CDR3 nucleotides read TGTGCCAGCAGCATTAGCGGGTTCAAAAACATTCAGTACTTC. The chain has TRBV7-2 and TRBJ2-4; 7 nucleotides agree with TRBD2. Germline CDR1 is SGHTA and CDR2 is FQGNSA. V gave up 5 bases and J gave up 3 bases; unmatched junction bases: 4. This CDR3 has 14 amino acids.

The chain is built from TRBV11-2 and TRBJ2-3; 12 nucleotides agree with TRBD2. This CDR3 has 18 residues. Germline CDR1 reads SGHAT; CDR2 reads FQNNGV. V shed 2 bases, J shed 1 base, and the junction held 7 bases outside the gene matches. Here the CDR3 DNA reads TGTGCCAGCAGCTTACCTAGCGGGGGGGGTGGAGGCACAGATACGCAGTATTTT. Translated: CASSLPSGGGGGTDTQYF.

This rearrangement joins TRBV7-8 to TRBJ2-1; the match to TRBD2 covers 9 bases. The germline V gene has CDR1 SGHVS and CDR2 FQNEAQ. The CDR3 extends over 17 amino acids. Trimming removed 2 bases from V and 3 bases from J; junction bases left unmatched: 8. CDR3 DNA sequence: TGTGCCAGCAGCTTATCCCGACTTAGCGGGAGCTACAATGAGCAGTTCTTC. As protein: CASSLSRLSGSYNEQFF.

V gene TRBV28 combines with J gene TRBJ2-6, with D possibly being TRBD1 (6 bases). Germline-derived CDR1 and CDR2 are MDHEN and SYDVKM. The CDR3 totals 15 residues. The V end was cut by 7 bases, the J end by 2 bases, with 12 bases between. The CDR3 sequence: CASIAGVAGANVLTF. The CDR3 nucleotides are TGTGCCAGCATCGCAGGGGTAGCTGGGGCCAACGTCCTGACTTTC.

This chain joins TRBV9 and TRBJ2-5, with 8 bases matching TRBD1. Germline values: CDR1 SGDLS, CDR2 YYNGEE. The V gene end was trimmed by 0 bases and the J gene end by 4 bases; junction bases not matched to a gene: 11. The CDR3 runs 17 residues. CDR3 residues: CASSVGLPGQGRETQYF. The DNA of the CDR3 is TGTGCCAGCAGCGTAGGACTCCCCGGACAGGGTCGAGAGACCCAGTACTTC.

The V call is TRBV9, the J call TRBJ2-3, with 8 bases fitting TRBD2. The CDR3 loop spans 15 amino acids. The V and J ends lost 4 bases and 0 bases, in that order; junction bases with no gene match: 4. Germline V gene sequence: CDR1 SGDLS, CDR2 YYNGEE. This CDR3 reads CASSQSSGSTDTQYF. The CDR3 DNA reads TGTGCCAGCAGCCAATCTAGCGGGAGCACAGATACGCAGTATTTT.